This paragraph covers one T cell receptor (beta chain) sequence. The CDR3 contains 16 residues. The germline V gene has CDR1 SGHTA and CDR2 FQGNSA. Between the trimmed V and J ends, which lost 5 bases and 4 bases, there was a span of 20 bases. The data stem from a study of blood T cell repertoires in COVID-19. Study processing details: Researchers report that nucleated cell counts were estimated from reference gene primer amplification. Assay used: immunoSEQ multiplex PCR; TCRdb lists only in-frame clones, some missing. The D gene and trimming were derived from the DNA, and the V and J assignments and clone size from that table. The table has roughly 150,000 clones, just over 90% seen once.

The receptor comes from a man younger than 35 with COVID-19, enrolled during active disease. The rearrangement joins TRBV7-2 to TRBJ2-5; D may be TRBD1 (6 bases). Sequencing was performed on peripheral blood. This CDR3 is CASSPRGQGVGETQYF. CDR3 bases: TGTGCCAGCAGCCCCAGGGGCCAGGGCGTGGGAGAGACCCAGTACTTC.